This TCR beta chain was sequenced during a study of OX40 agonist ivuxolimab in advanced cancers. Findings and caveats of the study: Dosing at 0.1 to 3.0 mg/kg was accompanied by clonal expansion of CD4+ and CD8+ blood T cells by week 6. Clonal expansion in partial responders at 0.1-3.0 mg/kg ranked among the lowest.

There are 14 residues in the CDR3. V shed 2 bases, J shed 4 bases, and the junction held 0 bases outside the gene matches. CDR1 is KGHSH and CDR2 is LQKENI in the germline V gene. The repertoire was sequenced with immunoSEQ multiplex PCR; TCRdb's copy has only in-frame clones and lacks some. Among over 90,000 clones, 86% were seen once, and the ten largest hold about 2%. Details on this clone: What it binds is not known.

The sequenced sample was CD4+ or CD8+ T cells sorted from blood, obtained in a trial of the OX40 agonist ivuxolimab. This chain connects TRBV18 to TRBJ2-2, with 8 bases fitting TRBD2. This clonotype was obtained from an adult with an advanced solid tumor such as melanoma, head and neck, liver or kidney cancer. The CDR3 spells CASSPTSGTGELFF. The DNA for the CDR3 is TGTGCCAGCTCACCAACTAGCGGCACCGGGGAGCTGTTTTTT.